This T cell receptor (beta chain) stems from a study of T cell changes during pregnancy in multiple sclerosis. V dropped 9 bases and J dropped 4; count of bases not matched to a gene: 5. Germline V gene sequence: CDR1 SNHLY, CDR2 FYNNEI. This CDR3 contains 14 residues. Libraries were prepared by immunoSEQ multiplex PCR; TCRdb keeps only in-frame clonotypes and omits some of them. The sample carries fewer than 50,000 clones, 94% recorded once. Sequencing used CD8+ T cells from peripheral blood mononuclear cells, obtained before pregnancy. This sequence originates from a female donor with multiple sclerosis, enrolled in a pregnancy study. The V gene is TRBV2, the J gene TRBJ1-3, with 11 bases that match TRBD1. The CDR3 sequence: CARGQGVKGNTIYF. CDR3 nucleotides: TGTGCCAGGGGACAGGGGGTGAAAGGAAACACCATATATTTT.